Below, 21 T cell receptor beta chains from the same sample are listed, as sequenced in a study of T cell changes during pregnancy in multiple sclerosis (dated by TCRdb to about 2019). Libraries were prepared through the immunoSEQ multiplex PCR assay. Held by TCRdb, this immuneACCESS table contains in-frame sequences only and omits some clones. Under half of the omission traces to an unresolved V gene where checked; the cause of the rest is unknown. This sample gives roughly 110,000 clones in total; 80% to 95% of them show up just once. The ten largest make up around 1.5% of the sample. The sequencing used peripheral blood, collected after pregnancy. These receptors originate from a female donor with multiple sclerosis, enrolled in a pregnancy study.

The chain links TRBV5-1 to TRBJ2-5; 7 bases align to TRBD2. There are 16 residues in the CDR3. CDR1 SGHRS and CDR2 YFSETQ come from the germline V gene. V trimming: 0 bases; J trimming: 5 bases; junction bases outside the gene matches: 10. The CDR3 nucleotides are TGCGCCAGCAGCTTGGGACTAGCAAATACCTGGGAGACCCAGTACTTC. Translating gives CASSLGLANTWETQYF.

The chain carries TRBV18 and TRBJ2-1; unclear D gene. The CDR3 covers 14 residues. The ends were cut back, 6 bases at V and 2 bases at J, with 11 bases in the middle. Per the germline V gene, CDR1 is KGHSH and CDR2 is LQKENI. The CDR3 spells CASSPGGTYNEQFF. As DNA, the CDR3 is TGTGCCAGCTCTCCGGGTGGAACCTACAATGAGCAGTTCTTC.

The rearrangement links TRBV5-4 to TRBJ2-3, with TRBD2 identical over 8 bases. Trimming removed 5 bases from V and 3 bases from J; junction bases left unmatched: 14. CDR3 length: 17 residues. Germline CDR1 and CDR2: SGHNT and YYREEE (reference sequence). The DNA for the CDR3 is TGTGCCAGCAGTTCCCCCGGGAGGGGGGCGCAAACAGATACGCAGTATTTT. It encodes CASSSPGRGAQTDTQYF.

The V gene is TRBV11-2, the J gene TRBJ1-1, with TRBD1 matching 7 bases. V shed 2 bases and J 5 bases; nucleotides not matched to a gene: 8. Germline V CDR1 and CDR2: SGHAT, FQNNGV. This CDR3 spans 15 amino acids. In DNA, the CDR3 is TGTGCCAGCAGCTTAAGTAGGGGGCGAAAAACTGAAGCTTTCTTT. This gives the protein CASSLSRGRKTEAFF.

The chain links TRBV7-9 to TRBJ2-7, with D maybe TRBD2 (6 bases). Between the trimmed V and J ends, which lost 0 bases and 2 bases, there was a span of 14 bases. Germline V gene sequence: CDR1 SEHNR, CDR2 FQNEAQ (reference sequence). This CDR3 is built from 16 residues. CDR3 protein: CASSLARSSGPYEQYF. CDR3 nucleotide sequence: TGTGCCAGCAGCTTAGCGAGGTCCAGCGGGCCCTACGAGCAGTACTTC.

The rearrangement uses TRBV2 and TRBJ2-5; TRBD1 agrees at 7 bases. V was pared by 5 bases and J by 0 bases, with 6 bases of the junction left unmatched. Germline CDR1 reads SNHLY; CDR2 reads FYNNEI. There are 15 residues in the CDR3. As DNA, the CDR3 is TGTGCCAGCAGTACGGCACAGGGGTACCAAGAGACCCAGTACTTC. Translation: CASSTAQGYQETQYF.

The V gene is TRBV7-2, the J gene TRBJ1-4; TRBD1 aligns across 11 bases. The CDR3 runs 15 residues. Germline V gene sequence: CDR1 SGHTA, CDR2 FQGNSA. Trimming cost V 5 bases and J 10 bases; bases outside gene matches: 9. The DNA of the CDR3 is TGTGCCAGCAGCCTAGAGGTCGGACAGGGGGCAAAACTGTTTTTT. Translated: CASSLEVGQGAKLFF.

As for this clone: The junction and the germline gene differ at one end; a read error may be behind it. This chain joins TRBV9 and TRBJ2-5; 7 nucleotides agree with TRBD1. Per germline, CDR1 SGDLS and CDR2 YYNGEE. The CDR3 sequence is 18 residues long. The CDR3 nucleotides read TGTGCCAGCAGCGTAGAAGGGCGATGGGGGACAGCAGAAGAGAGCCAGTACTTC. Translation gives CASSVEGRWGTAEESQYF.

The chain is built from TRBV27 and TRBJ2-7; the match to TRBD1 covers 7 bases. The ends lost 3 bases at V and 3 bases at J; junction bases unmatched: 5. Looked up from germline, CDR1 is MNHEY and CDR2 is SMNVEV (reference sequence). The CDR3 consists of 14 residues. DNA for the CDR3: TGTGCCAGCAGTTTGCGCCGGGACAGCTACGAGCAGTACTTC. It specifies CASSLRRDSYEQYF.

In this sample, this clone turned up many times. The chain has TRBV10-1 and TRBJ2-7; 7 bases match TRBD1. The CDR3 contains 12 residues. V gave up 7 bases and J gave up 6 bases; unmatched junction bases: 6. CDR1 is WNHNN and CDR2 is SYGVQD in the germline V gene (reference sequence). CDR3: CASNEHRGEQYF. CDR3 nucleotide sequence: TGCGCCAGCAACGAACACAGGGGCGAGCAGTACTTC.

The rearrangement joins TRBV11-1 to TRBJ2-1, with 12 bases lining up with TRBD2. CDR1 and CDR2 (germline): SGHAT, FQDESV (reference sequence). The CDR3 loop spans 17 amino acids. Germline trimming cut 0 bases from V and 6 bases from J; bases unmatched to any gene: 6. Here the CDR3 reads CASSLAASGRASNEQFF. In nucleotides, the CDR3 is TGTGCCAGCAGCTTAGCGGCTAGCGGGAGGGCCAGCAATGAGCAGTTCTTC. Full variable domain (outside the CDR3, taken from reference TRBV11-1 and TRBJ2-1): EAEVAQSPRYKITEKSQAVAFWCDPISGHATLYWYRQILGQGPELLVQFQDESVVDDSQLPKDRFSAERLKGVDSTLKIQPAELGDSAMYLCASSLAASGRASNEQFFGPGTRLTVL.

This chain connects TRBV2 to TRBJ2-2, with 9 bases fitting TRBD1. This CDR3 has 15 residues. The V segment lost 6 bases and the J segment 5 bases; nucleotides outside the gene matches: 7. In germline, CDR1 is SNHLY, CDR2 FYNNEI. CDR3 nucleotide sequence: TGTGCCAGCAGCGGACAGGGGTGGGGGACCGGGGAGCTGTTTTTT. Translating it yields CASSGQGWGTGELFF.

The chain employs TRBV18 and TRBJ2-7; D may be TRBD1 (6 bases). V dropped 3 bases and J dropped 5 bases, with 11 bases sitting between them. This CDR3 has 13 amino acids. In germline, CDR1 is KGHSH, CDR2 LQKENI. CDR3 nucleotides: TGTGCCAGCTCACCCGACAGGTCCCACGAGCAGTACTTC. It yields the protein CASSPDRSHEQYF.

The gene calls are TRBV11-3 and TRBJ2-2; D unresolved. Germline lookup yields CDR1 SGHNT and CDR2 YENEEA. V dropped 1 base and J dropped 0 bases, with 3 bases sitting between them. The CDR3 has 14 amino acids. The CDR3 region is CASSLGANTGELFF. CDR3 nucleotides: TGTGCCAGCAGCTTAGGAGCGAACACCGGGGAGCTGTTTTTT.

The chain carries TRBV5-4 and TRBJ2-2; 9 positions agree with TRBD2. This CDR3 is built from 16 residues. V gave up 4 bases and J gave up 4 bases; unmatched junction bases: 8. Germline CDR1 reads SGHNT; CDR2 reads YYREEE (reference sequence). The CDR3 region is CASSPGSGRSTGELFF. The CDR3 region has the DNA TGTGCCAGCAGCCCCGGGAGCGGGAGGAGCACCGGGGAGCTGTTTTTT.

The V and J genes are TRBV7-7 and TRBJ2-7, with D maybe TRBD1 (6 bases). The V gene lost 1 base and the J gene lost 3 bases, with 13 bases spanning the gap. The CDR3 has 15 amino acids. Germline CDR1 and CDR2: SSHAT and FNYEAQ (reference sequence). The CDR3 spells CASSLGEDSGYEQYF. As DNA, the CDR3 is TGTGCCAGCAGCTTAGGAGAGGACAGCGGCTACGAGCAGTACTTC.

The gene calls are TRBV15 and TRBJ2-5, with D unclear. Per germline, CDR1 LNHNV and CDR2 YYDKDF (reference sequence). The CDR3 runs to 15 residues. The V gene lost 0 bases and the J gene lost 5 bases, with 13 bases spanning the gap. CDR3 in amino acids: CATSRDPTGEETQYF. Here the CDR3 DNA reads TGTGCCACCAGCAGAGACCCGACGGGTGAGGAGACCCAGTACTTC. Combining the CDR3 with reference TRBV15 and TRBJ2-5 gives the whole variable domain DAMVIQNPRYQVTQFGKPVTLSCSQTLNHNVMYWYQQKSSQAPKLLFHYYDKDFNNEADTPDNFQSRRPNTSFCFLDIRSPGLGDTAMYLCATSRDPTGEETQYFGPGTRLLVL.

This clone was detected a few times. The chain is built from TRBV18 and TRBJ1-1; D remains ambiguous. Germline V CDR1 and CDR2: KGHSH, LQKENI. The CDR3 spans 14 residues. Trimming removed 1 base at V and 2 bases at J, with 8 bases between. The CDR3 DNA is TGTGCCAGCTCACCACGAAACTCCAACACTGAAGCTTTCTTT. Translating gives CASSPRNSNTEAFF.

This clone appeared a single time. The chain is built from TRBV6-1 and TRBJ2-7; D may be TRBD2 (5 bases). The CDR3 length is 14 residues. The V and J ends lost 11 bases and 2 bases respectively, with 19 bases between them. Germline CDR1 MNHNS, CDR2 SASEGT. CDR3 in amino acids: CAGSWELFTYEQYF. Here the CDR3 DNA reads TGTGCCGGATCCTGGGAGCTCTTTACCTACGAGCAGTACTTC.

This chain uses TRBV6-1 with TRBJ1-5; 7 positions agree with TRBD1. The CDR3 has 14 amino acids. The ends lost 6 bases at V and 3 bases at J; junction bases unmatched: 5. Per germline, CDR1 MNHNS and CDR2 SASEGT. The CDR3 DNA reads as TGTGCCAGCAGCGCGACAGGGCCCAATCAGCCCCAGCATTTT. This gives the protein CASSATGPNQPQHF.

V is TRBV2 and J is TRBJ2-5; possibly TRBD2 for D (5 bases). The V end lost 8 bases, the J end lost 3 bases, and 10 bases lay between the germline ends. CDR3 size: 12 residues. CDR1 is SNHLY, CDR2 FYNNEI, per germline. CDR3 nucleotides: TGTGCCAGCGGCTTTAGCGAAGAGACCCAGTACTTC. It yields the protein CASGFSEETQYF.